The clone carrying this T cell receptor (beta chain) showed up many times. The target antigen is unknown. Amplification of TCR beta CDR3 regions used RNA as the template. With the HTBI primer set, the TCR CDR3 went through a first round of RT-PCR. TCRdb re-derived calls from the multiplex PCR reads in MiXCR, one entry per CDR3 protein. The sample records around 690,000 distinct CDR3 sequences, around 21% being singletons. Lactation, pregnancy, other autoimmune disease or uncontrolled infection excluded patients. These data come from a study of T cells in Graves' hyperthyroidism and ophthalmopathy. Study-wide results and limits: Most clonotypes that expanded in the thyroid above 0.001 also showed up in blood.

Material for sequencing was blood. The clonotype originates from a man aged 25-45 years with Graves' ophthalmopathy.

The CDR3 loop is CASSSGSGYGYTF. Here the CDR3 DNA reads TGTGCCAGCAGTTCCGGATCGGGGTATGGCTACACCTTC. This chain connects TRBV28 to TRBJ1-2, with D uncertain. Germline V gene sequence: CDR1 MDHEN, CDR2 SYDVKM. This CDR3 region has 13 residues. V lost 4 bases to trimming and J lost 5 bases, with 11 bases between them.